This T cell receptor (beta chain) was recorded in a study of beta chain features in type 1 diabetes. Points from the study as a whole: A moderate, significant TCRB CDR3 shortening appeared in type 1 diabetes across four CD4+ subsets. Type 1 diabetes patients had VDJ junctions that carried fewer insertions and more deletions.

Investigators reverse transcribed all isolated RNA, so they sequenced expressed TCRB transcripts. Libraries were prepared by immunoSEQ multiplex PCR; TCRdb keeps only in-frame clonotypes and omits some of them. Found here are around 600,000 clones, around 12% of them singletons; the top ten hold 0.095% to 0.15%. As to this clone: Its specificity is unknown.

The length of the CDR3 is 19 residues. The J segment lost 2 bases and the V segment lost 0 bases, leaving 9 bases of the junction unmatched. Germline CDR1 is SGHNT and CDR2 is YYREEE (reference sequence). The source material was naive CD4+ T cells from blood. This TCR derives from a man aged 25-45 years with type 1 diabetes. J is TRBJ1-6 and V is TRBV5-4, with 9 bases identical to TRBD1. The CDR3 loop is CASSLGPGQGGTYNSPLHF. CDR3 in DNA: TGTGCCAGCAGCTTGGGGCCGGGACAGGGCGGCACCTATAATTCACCCCTCCACTTT.